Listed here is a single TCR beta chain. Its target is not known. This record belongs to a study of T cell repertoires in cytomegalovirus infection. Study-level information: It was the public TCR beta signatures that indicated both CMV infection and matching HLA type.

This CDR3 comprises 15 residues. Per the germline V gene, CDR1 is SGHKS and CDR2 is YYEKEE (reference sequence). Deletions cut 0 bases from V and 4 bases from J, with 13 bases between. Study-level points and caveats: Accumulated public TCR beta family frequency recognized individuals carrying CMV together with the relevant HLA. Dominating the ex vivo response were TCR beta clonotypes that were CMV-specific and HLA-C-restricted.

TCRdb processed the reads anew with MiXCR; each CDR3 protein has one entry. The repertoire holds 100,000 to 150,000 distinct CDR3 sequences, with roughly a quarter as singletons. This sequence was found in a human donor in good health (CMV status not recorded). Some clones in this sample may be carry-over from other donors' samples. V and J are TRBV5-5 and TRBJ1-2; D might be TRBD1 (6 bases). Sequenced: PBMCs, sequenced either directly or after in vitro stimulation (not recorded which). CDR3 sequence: CASSLEQGGLYGYTF. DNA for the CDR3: TGTGCCAGCAGCTTGGAACAGGGAGGACTCTATGGCTACACCTTC.